The TCR beta chain under discussion was sequenced for a study of blood T cell repertoires in COVID-19. CDR1 and CDR2 from the germline V gene are LNHDA and SQIVND (reference sequence). The V segment lost 6 bases and the J segment 0 bases; nucleotides outside the gene matches: 24. The CDR3 has 22 residues. Only in-frame clones appear in the TCRdb table, and some are missing; sequencing was by immunoSEQ multiplex PCR. The top ten hold over 4% of the sample, which has about 110,000 clones, approximately 84% seen once. Sequencing input: peripheral blood. The chain couples TRBV19 to TRBJ1-5; 9 bases are shared with TRBD1. This clonotype was sampled from a human donor in a cohort sampled during active COVID-19. The CDR3 DNA is TGTGCCAGTAGCCGAGGGACAGGGTATGCGCAGGGGACAAGAAATAGCAATCAGCCCCAGCATTTT. It codes for CASSRGTGYAQGTRNSNQPQHF.